A selection of T cell receptor beta chains follows, all from one sample in a study of breast tumors, draining lymph nodes, adjacent tissues. TCRdb reprocessed the multiplex PCR reads via MiXCR and lists one record per CDR3 protein. The sample carries 150,000 to 200,000 distinct CDR3 sequences, roughly 31% recorded once. The sample taken for sequencing was axillary lymph node tissue. These receptors originate from a female donor with breast cancer. Some clones in this sample may be carry-over from other donors' samples. Each CDR3 is given with its conserved first and last residue. The order of the fields is CDR3 length, J gene, V gene, clone size, CDR3 protein. Clone size appears in some rows only: once, few, many, or a class for an expanded clone.

17 | TRBJ2-1 | TRBV7-9 | NA | CASSSRTSGRAPNEQFF
15 | TRBJ2-7 | TRBV9 | many | CASSVNPGGANEQYF
16 | TRBJ2-1 | TRBV28 | NA | CASRQGAGGPDNEQLF
12 | TRBJ2-2 | TRBV2 | many | CASNTDTGELFF
16 | TRBJ1-5 | TRBV5-6 | many | CASSLGQPLPNQPQHF
16 | TRBJ2-7 | TRBV3-1 | many | CASSQVSGGAGYEQYF
17 | TRBJ2-3 | TRBV24-1 | many | CATGTTYGTGDTDTQYF
16 | TRBJ2-4 | TRBV13 | NA | CASSGLGQGAINIQYF
17 | TRBJ2-2 | TRBV28 | many | CASSYRDRGRETGELFF
14 | TRBJ2-7 | TRBV7-6 | many | CASSLGDDRYEQYF
14 | TRBJ2-3 | TRBV6-1 | NA | CASVSRRRTDTQYF
17 | TRBJ2-2 | TRBV19 | many | CASSIGASGGNTGELFF
15 | TRBJ1-1 | TRBV20-1 | few | CSATRDRFPNTEAFF
15 | TRBJ2-3 | TRBV7-2 | many | CASSLFNGKTDTQYF
16 | TRBJ2-1 | TRBV5-6 | many | CASSLTGTVDYNEQFF
15 | TRBJ1-2 | TRBV4-1 | many | CASSQETRANYGYTF